These T cell receptor beta chains were read from a single sample in a study of early stage breast cancer tumors. Only in-frame clones appear in the TCRdb table, and some are missing; sequencing was by immunoSEQ multiplex PCR. Altogether some 19,000 clones are present, about 78% being singletons, with the ten largest covering about a quarter. The sequenced sample consisted of blood. The receptors come from a person aged 55 to 69 with breast cancer. Both conserved end residues are part of each CDR3. D genes are given only for firm matches. Clone size is stated in some rows and not others, as once, few, many or a class when expanded.

v_gene	j_gene	abundance	d_gene	CDR3nt	CDR3aa
TRBV28	TRBJ1-1	NA	NA	TGTGCCAGCAGTTCGGGGTTGATGGGGAAGTTCTTT	CASSSGLMGKFF
TRBV5-1	TRBJ2-3	NA	TRBD1	TGCGCCAGCAGCAAGAACGGACAGGGGAGCACAGATACGCAGTATTTT	CASSKNGQGSTDTQYF
TRBV5-1	TRBJ1-2	NA	NA	TGCGCCAGCAGCTTGGGAGGAGAGGGGAACTATGGCTACACCTTC	CASSLGGEGNYGYTF
TRBV7-3	TRBJ2-3	few	NA	TGTGCCAGCAGCTTAACGGCAGGGAACACGCAGTATTTT	CASSLTAGNTQYF
TRBV5-1	TRBJ2-1	NA	TRBD2	TGCGCCAGCAGCCCGGGGACTAGCGGCTACAATGAGCAGTTCTTC	CASSPGTSGYNEQFF
TRBV11-2	TRBJ1-2	NA	NA	TGTGCCAGCAGCTTAGGGGCAGAAACTAACTATGGCTACACCTTC	CASSLGAETNYGYTF
TRBV5-8	TRBJ1-2	NA	TRBD1	TGTGCCAGCAGCTCCCCGGACAGGTCAATTTATGGCTACACCTTC	CASSSPDRSIYGYTF
TRBV9	TRBJ2-1	NA	TRBD2	TGTGCCAGCAGCGTAGTAGGTGGGAGGGCCTACAATGAGCAGTTCTTC	CASSVVGGRAYNEQFF
TRBV29-1	TRBJ1-1	NA	NA	TGCAGCGTTGAAAAGGGGAGGAACACTGAAGCTTTCTTT	CSVEKGRNTEAFF
TRBV7-2	TRBJ2-1	NA	NA	TGTGCCAGCAGCCTCAGGTCCTCCTACAATGAGCAGTTCTTC	CASSLRSSYNEQFF
TRBV5-4	TRBJ2-3	NA	TRBD2	TGTGCCAGCAGCTTAAGGACTAGCGGCACAGATACGCAGTATTTT	CASSLRTSGTDTQYF
TRBV4-1	TRBJ1-5	NA	NA	TGCGCCAGCAGCCAAGATTGGGAAGCGCATCAGCCCCAGCATTTT	CASSQDWEAHQPQHF
TRBV9	TRBJ2-1	NA	NA	TGTGCCAGCAGCGTCGGAGCCACACAAGGGAATGAGCAGTTCTTC	CASSVGATQGNEQFF
TRBV4-3	TRBJ1-1	NA	NA	TGCGCCAGCAGCCAACGGTTCGGCACTGAAGCTTTCTTT	CASSQRFGTEAFF
TRBV6-5	TRBJ1-3	NA	NA	TGTGCCAGCAGTTACTCCTACCTAGCAGGAAACACCATATATTTT	CASSYSYLAGNTIYF
TRBV6-1	TRBJ1-1	NA	NA	TGTGCCAGCCGATCGGACAGCCAGAACACTGAAGCTTTCTTT	CASRSDSQNTEAFF
TRBV2	TRBJ2-1	NA	NA	TGTGCCAGCAGTGAAAGGGCAGGGGGGATCAACTACAATGAGCAGTTCTTC	CASSERAGGINYNEQFF
TRBV18	TRBJ1-1	NA	NA	TGTGCCAGCCTACGGGGCGGGCCGGCAATAGACACTGAAGCTTTCTTT	CASLRGGPAIDTEAFF
TRBV6-5	TRBJ1-1	NA	NA	TGTGCCAGCAGTTACGGGGGGCCCTACACTGAAGCTTTCTTT	CASSYGGPYTEAFF
TRBV19	TRBJ2-7	NA	NA	TGTGCCAGTAGGGGGGGAGACGCCGGCTCCTACGAGCAGTACTTC	CASRGGDAGSYEQYF
TRBV5-4	TRBJ2-7	once	TRBD2	TGTGCCAGCAGCTTGGGTGGTAGAGCGGGGTCAACCTACGAGCAGTACTTC	CASSLGGRAGSTYEQYF
TRBV2	TRBJ1-4	NA	TRBD1	TGTGCCAGAGCCTCGAGGGACAGGCCGAATGAAAAACTGTTTTTT	CARASRDRPNEKLFF
TRBV21-1	TRBJ2-4	NA	NA	TGTGCCAGCAGCATAACCGGGACTAGCGCGGGGAGAGCCAAAAACATTCAGTACTTC	CASSITGTSAGRAKNIQYF
TRBV13	TRBJ1-1	NA	TRBD1	TGTGCCAGCAGCTATCAGGGGGGCAGTAGTGAAGCTTTCTTT	CASSYQGGSSEAFF
TRBV7-9	TRBJ1-3	NA	NA	TGTGCCAGCAGCTTAAGAGGTCCAAGCTCTGGAAACACCATATATTTT	CASSLRGPSSGNTIYF
TRBV4-1	TRBJ1-1	NA	NA	TGCGCCAGCAGCTCGCTTTCCGGGGGAATGAACACTGAAGCTTTCTTT	CASSSLSGGMNTEAFF
TRBV20-1	TRBJ1-2	NA	NA	TGCAGTGCATCGGTTGACTATGGCTACACCTTC	CSASVDYGYTF
TRBV30	TRBJ1-4	NA	NA	TGTGCCTGGAGTAGGCCGGGGGCGCTTGAAAAACTGTTTTTT	CAWSRPGALEKLFF
TRBV5-1	TRBJ2-7	few	NA	TGCGCCAGCAGCTCAGTCCTTTGGGCAGGGAGTAAATCCGAGCAGTACTTC	CASSSVLWAGSKSEQYF
TRBV7-9	TRBJ1-3	NA	NA	TGTGCCAGCAGCTTATCGCGACAGGAAATCGCAGGTGGAAACACCATATATTTT	CASSLSRQEIAGGNTIYF